This T cell receptor (beta chain) came from a study of T-cell memory formation after mild COVID-19. Study in general: Most TCR clusters belonged to a single donor.

This clonotype has a handful of counts. Its antigen remains unknown. V lost 6 bases and J 4 bases, leaving 16 bases between the germline ends. The CDR3 extends over 14 amino acids. TCRdb called the 5' RACE reads again in MiXCR, with one record for every CDR3 protein. Here the sample spans about 610,000 distinct CDR3 sequences, around a sixth being singletons. Study conclusions and caveats: Pre-infection memory contained some responding clones, which suggested that cross-reactive memory had joined. CD8+ contracting clones occupied EMRA, while CD4+ ones occupied mainly CM and EM.

The chain combines TRBV12-3 or TRBV12-4 with TRBJ2-7, with D possibly matching TRBD2 (7 bases). The receptor was derived from an adult woman who had mild COVID-19 (a few samples of this study predate the infection). Cell type and time point are not known. Sequenced sample: PBMCs or a T cell subset sorted from them (not recorded which). For the CDR3, the DNA is TGTGCCAGCAGGGGGGGGACATCAAGTTACGAGCAGTACTTC. Residues: CASRGGTSSYEQYF.